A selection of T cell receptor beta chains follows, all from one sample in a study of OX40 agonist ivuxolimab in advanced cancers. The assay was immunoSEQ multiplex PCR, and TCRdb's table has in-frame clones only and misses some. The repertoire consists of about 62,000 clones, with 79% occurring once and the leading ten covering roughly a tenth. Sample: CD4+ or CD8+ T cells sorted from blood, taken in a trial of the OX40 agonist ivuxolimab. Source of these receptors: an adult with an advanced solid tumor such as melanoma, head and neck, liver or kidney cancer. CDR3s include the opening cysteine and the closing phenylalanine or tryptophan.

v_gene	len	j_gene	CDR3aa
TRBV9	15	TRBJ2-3	CASSASLDLPDTQYF
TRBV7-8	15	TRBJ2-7	CASSTQGTGSYEQYF
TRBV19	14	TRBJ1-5	CASKTGELDQPQHF
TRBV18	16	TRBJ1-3	CASSPIPGVSGNTIYF
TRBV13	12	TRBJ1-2	CASTQGNYGYTF
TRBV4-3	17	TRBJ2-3	CASSQDRGGFSTDTQYF
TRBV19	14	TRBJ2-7	CASSIVGQSYEQYF
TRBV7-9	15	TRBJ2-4	CASSLLLSDKNIQYF
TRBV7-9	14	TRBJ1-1	CASSLINPNTEAFF
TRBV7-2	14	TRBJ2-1	CASSLRVSYNEQFF
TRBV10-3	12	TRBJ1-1	CAIMPGPTEAFF
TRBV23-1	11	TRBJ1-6	CASSQYSPLHF
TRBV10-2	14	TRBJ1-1	CASRGIGRIAEAFF
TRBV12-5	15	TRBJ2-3	CASGLGTGATDTQYF
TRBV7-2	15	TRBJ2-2	CASSPQGLSTGELFF
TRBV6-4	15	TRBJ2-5	CAISAGTGQWETQYF
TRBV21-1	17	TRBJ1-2	CASSKGGSGIVGYGYTF
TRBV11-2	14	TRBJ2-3	CASSLGWGTDTQYF